The 27 T cell receptor beta chains below were found in one sample sequenced in a study of T cells in Graves' hyperthyroidism and ophthalmopathy. Amplified TCR beta CDR3 regions derived from RNA transcripts. With the HTBI primer set, the TCR CDR3 went through a first round of RT-PCR. In TCRdb, the multiplex PCR reads were re-called with MiXCR into one record per CDR3 protein. This sample has hundreds of thousands of distinct CDR3 sequences, with over 35% found just once. The sample was blood. The receptors shown here come from a man aged 18 to 30 with Graves' hyperthyroidism.

Only a few counts were recorded for this clonotype. The V gene is TRBV2, the J gene TRBJ1-1; 9 bases line up with TRBD1. CDR1 is SNHLY, CDR2 FYNNEI, per germline. The CDR3 has 15 residues. J lost 4 bases, V lost 6 bases, and 9 bases had no gene match. The CDR3 DNA reads TGTGCCAGCAGCCCGCGACAGGGGGTGGGCACTGAAGCTTTCTTT. Residues: CASSPRQGVGTEAFF.

As concerns this clonotype: A much larger clonotype is one base distant, so this may be a read error. The chain links TRBV19 to TRBJ1-1, with D possibly being TRBD1 (6 bases). Germline V gives CDR1 LNHDA, CDR2 SQIVND (reference sequence). The CDR3 runs 13 residues. DNA of the CDR3: TGTGCCAGTAGTACAGCGGGACACACTGGAGCTTTCTTT. Protein sequence: CASSTAGHTGAFF.

This clonotype was counted a few times. This chain links TRBV6-5 with TRBJ1-2, with no clear D. CDR3 length: 13 residues. V lost 5 bases to trimming and J lost 7 bases, with 14 bases between them. CDR1 is MNHEY, CDR2 SVGAGI, per germline. The CDR3, as DNA: TGTGCCAGCAGTGAAGACCCCGCGGGTGGCTACACCTTC. Its translation is CASSEDPAGGYTF.

The rearrangement uses TRBV4-3 and TRBJ1-4; D not resolved. Germline V CDR1 and CDR2: LGHNA, YSLEER. Trimming pared 0 bases from V and 8 bases from J, leaving 13 bases between. The CDR3 runs to 15 residues. Written as DNA, the CDR3 is TGCGCCAGCAGCCAAGATAGATCGGGTCAGGAAAAACTGTTTTTT. Protein: CASSQDRSGQEKLFF.

The chain joins TRBV27 to TRBJ1-1; unclear D gene. CDR3 length equals 13 residues. Germline-derived CDR1 and CDR2 are MNHEY and SMNVEV (reference sequence). The germline V and J ends were trimmed by 3 bases and 7 bases, with 12 bases remaining between them. The CDR3 is CASSFMSTDEAFF. CDR3 DNA: TGTGCCAGCAGTTTTATGAGTACGGATGAAGCTTTCTTT.

As DNA, the CDR3 is TGTGCCAGCAGTGATAGGCCAGGGTTAAGTTCACCCCTCCACTTT. Translation: CASSDRPGLSSPLHF. The chain joins TRBV2 to TRBJ1-6; D perhaps matches TRBD1 (5 bases). Germline assignment: CDR1 SNHLY and CDR2 FYNNEI. V was pared by 3 bases and J by 9 bases, with 15 bases between. CDR3 size: 15 residues.

V gene TRBV5-1 combines with J gene TRBJ2-2, with 7 nucleotides matching TRBD1. This CDR3 is 15 amino acids long. V was pared by 3 bases and J by 6 bases, with 8 bases of the junction left unmatched. CDR1 SGHRS and CDR2 YFSETQ come from the germline V gene. The CDR3 DNA reads as TGCGCCAGCAGCTCGAGACAGGGCAGGCCCGGGGAGCTGTTTTTT. Translation: CASSSRQGRPGELFF. The entire variable domain, with the rest obtained from reference TRBV5-1 and TRBJ2-2, is as follows: KAGVTQTPRYLIKTRGQQVTLSCSPISGHRSVSWYQQTPGQGLQFLFEYFSETQRNKGNFPGRFSGRQFSNSRSEMNVSTLELGDSALYLCASSSRQGRPGELFFGEGSRLTVL.

The chain recombines TRBV5-1 with TRBJ2-5, with a tentative D call TRBD2 (5 bases). CDR3 length: 15 amino acids. Germline loops: CDR1 SGHRS, CDR2 YFSETQ. The V end was cut by 4 bases, the J end by 3 bases, with 16 bases between. The CDR3 nucleotides are TGCGCCAGCAGCCCAGCATGGACTGCCGAAGAGACCCAGTACTTC. The encoded protein is CASSPAWTAEETQYF.

This clonotype was observed a few times. The CDR3: CSARDPRNHEQYF. In nucleotides, the CDR3 is TGCAGTGCTAGAGATCCTAGGAATCACGAGCAGTACTTC. The chain joins TRBV20-1 to TRBJ2-7; D is ambiguous. The germline V gene has CDR1 DFQATT and CDR2 SNEGSKA (reference sequence). The V end was cut by 0 bases, the J end by 5 bases, with 11 bases between. The CDR3 is made up of 13 amino acids.

This clonotype was seen at least ten times. The rearrangement joins TRBV19 to TRBJ2-2; D is unresolved. This CDR3 has 12 amino acids. V shed 9 bases and J shed 7 bases, with 12 bases lying between them. Germline lookup yields CDR1 LNHDA and CDR2 SQIVND (reference sequence). The DNA for the CDR3 is TGTGCCAGCACATTGGAAGGCGGGGAGCTGTTTTTT. Protein: CASTLEGGELFF.

This clonotype was detected once. A clone one base away is much larger, so this may be a read error. The CDR3 DNA follows: TGTGCCAGCAGAGAGTCGACAAGGCTGGCGGAGACCCAGTACTTC. Protein product: CASRESTRLAETQYF. The chain is built from TRBV2 and TRBJ2-5, with no clear D. CDR3 length: 15 residues. Germline loops: CDR1 SNHLY, CDR2 FYNNEI. V was pared by 6 bases and J by 5 bases, with 19 bases between. The complete variable domain, with remaining parts taken from reference TRBV2 and TRBJ2-5, reads EPEVTQTPSHQVTQMGQEVILRCVPISNHLYFYWYRQILGQKVEFLVSFYNNEISEKSEIFDDQFSVERPDGSNFTLKIRSTKLEDSAMYFCASRESTRLAETQYFGPGTRLLVL.

In its sample, this clonotype was seen many times. The rearrangement joins TRBV7-9 to TRBJ2-5; tentatively, D is TRBD1 (6 bases). Germline CDR1 is SEHNR and CDR2 is FQNEAQ (reference sequence). The length of the CDR3 is 13 residues. Trimming removed 2 bases from V and 5 bases from J, with 9 bases in between. CDR3 loop: CASSLTGHETQYF. The CDR3 nucleotides are TGTGCCAGCAGCTTAACAGGGCACGAGACCCAGTACTTC.

The V call is TRBV4-3, the J call TRBJ2-5; D unresolved. From germline, CDR1 is LGHNA and CDR2 YSLEER. The CDR3 has 13 residues. Trimming took 5 bases from V and 4 from J, leaving 11 bases between them. Written as DNA, the CDR3 is TGCGCCAGCAGCTTCGATGGGATAGAGACCCAGTACTTC. Protein product: CASSFDGIETQYF.

The rearrangement uses TRBV7-2 and TRBJ1-3; D is ambiguous. CDR3 length: 16 residues. Trimming left V 5 bases short and J 0 bases short, with 14 bases between. Germline loops: CDR1 SGHTA, CDR2 FQGNSA. The CDR3 spells CASSQDWPDSGNTIYF. The CDR3 DNA follows: TGTGCCAGCAGCCAAGATTGGCCAGACTCTGGAAACACCATATATTTT.

The chain links TRBV5-1 to TRBJ1-1, with 8 bases identical to TRBD1. The CDR3 consists of 15 residues. V was pared by 2 bases and J by 5 bases, with 8 bases of the junction left unmatched. The germline V gene has CDR1 SGHRS and CDR2 YFSETQ. The CDR3: CASSLDRGSRTEAFF. Written as DNA, the CDR3 is TGCGCCAGCAGCTTAGACAGGGGAAGTCGGACTGAAGCTTTCTTT.

This chain uses TRBV5-1 with TRBJ2-7, with D maybe TRBD1 (5 bases). Germline-derived CDR1 and CDR2 are SGHRS and YFSETQ. The CDR3 spans 16 residues. V was pared by 0 bases and J by 5 bases, with 18 bases between. CDR3 loop: CASSLGIQVAPHEQYF. The CDR3 nucleotides read TGCGCCAGCAGCTTGGGGATACAGGTGGCCCCCCACGAGCAGTACTTC.

This clonotype was counted many times. The V gene is TRBV20-1, the J gene TRBJ1-5; tentative D call: TRBD1 (5 bases). This CDR3 region has 13 residues. Trimming left V 5 bases short and J 6 bases short, with 14 bases between. CDR1 and CDR2 (germline): DFQATT, SNEGSKA (reference sequence). For the CDR3, the DNA is TGCAGTGCTGGGACGTCGAGCGGTCAGCCCCAGCATTTT. Amino acids: CSAGTSSGQPQHF.

This clonotype has at least ten counts. The chain links TRBV20-1 to TRBJ1-1, with D tentatively TRBD1 (5 bases). V dropped 6 bases and J dropped 1 base, with 12 bases sitting between them. Germline CDR1 and CDR2: DFQATT and SNEGSKA (reference sequence). The CDR3 is made up of 13 amino acids. In DNA, the CDR3 is TGCAGTGCCCAGACGGACACGAACACTGAAGCTTTCTTT. Protein sequence: CSAQTDTNTEAFF.

The V call is TRBV25-1, the J call TRBJ2-5, with D possibly matching TRBD1 (5 bases). This CDR3 is built from 15 residues. Trimming pared 6 bases from V and 5 bases from J, leaving 19 bases between. Germline V gene data show CDR1 as MGHDK and CDR2 as SYGVNS. The CDR3 reads CASSRLVREGETQYF. The CDR3 nucleotides are TGTGCCAGCAGCAGGCTAGTCAGGGAAGGCGAGACCCAGTACTTC. The complete variable domain, with remaining parts taken from reference TRBV25-1 and TRBJ2-5, reads EADIYQTPRYLVIGTGKKITLECSQTMGHDKMYWYQQDPGMELHLIHYSYGVNSTEKGDLSSESTVSRIRTEHFPLTLESARPSHTSQYLCASSRLVREGETQYFGPGTRLLVL.

As for this clonotype: A read error may be the cause here, since a much bigger clone is one base away. The chain is built from TRBV7-2 and TRBJ2-7; D is uncertain. The germline gives CDR1 SGHTA, CDR2 FQGNSA. Trimming left V 5 bases short and J 7 bases short, with 9 bases between. There are 11 residues in the CDR3. CDR3 sequence reads: CASSRLGEQYF. The CDR3 DNA sequence: TGTGCCAGCAGCAGACTCGGGGAGCAGTACTTC.

This clonotype was detected ten times or more. V usage is TRBV7-9 and J usage is TRBJ1-2; D is ambiguous. V was cut by 5 bases and J by 8 bases, with 15 bases left in between. Per germline, CDR1 SEHNR and CDR2 FQNEAQ (reference sequence). The CDR3 is 13 residues long. CDR3 sequence (DNA): TGTGCCAGCAGCCCCGGGCTATTAGACGGCTACACCTTC. It yields the protein CASSPGLLDGYTF.

The sample holds many counts of this clonotype. The gene calls are TRBV7-2 and TRBJ1-3; D is ambiguous. CDR1 is SGHTA, CDR2 FQGNSA, per germline. The length of the CDR3 is 15 residues. Trimming removed 4 bases from V and 0 bases from J, with 10 bases in between. CDR3 loop: CASSSDGSSGNTIYF. CDR3 DNA sequence: TGTGCCAGCAGCTCGGACGGCAGCTCTGGAAACACCATATATTTT.

The chain recombines TRBV6-5 with TRBJ1-5; 10 positions match TRBD1. V lost 7 bases, J lost 11 bases, and 11 bases stayed unmatched. The CDR3 length is 14 residues. Per germline, CDR1 MNHEY and CDR2 SVGAGI. The CDR3 region has the DNA TGTGCCAGCATGACCGGGACAGGGGCCGAGACCCAGCATTTT. This sequence encodes CASMTGTGAETQHF.

This chain links TRBV15 with TRBJ2-7, with 9 bases that match TRBD1. This CDR3 spans 15 amino acids. Trimming removed 3 bases from V and 5 bases from J; junction bases left unmatched: 8. Germline V gene sequence: CDR1 LNHNV, CDR2 YYDKDF (reference sequence). The CDR3 sequence: CATSSGGQGGNEQYF. The CDR3 DNA follows: TGTGCCACCAGCAGCGGGGGACAGGGAGGGAACGAGCAGTACTTC. Combining the CDR3 with reference TRBV15 and TRBJ2-7 gives the whole variable domain DAMVIQNPRYQVTQFGKPVTLSCSQTLNHNVMYWYQQKSSQAPKLLFHYYDKDFNNEADTPDNFQSRRPNTSFCFLDIRSPGLGDTAMYLCATSSGGQGGNEQYFGPGTRLTVT.

This clonotype was observed a handful of times. The CDR3 DNA follows: TGTGCCAGCAGCTCGACCGGGACCCCGGGCACTGAAGCTTTCTTT. Its protein is CASSSTGTPGTEAFF. This chain connects TRBV7-2 to TRBJ1-1; tentatively, D is TRBD1 (5 bases). The V and J ends lost 4 bases and 4 bases respectively, with 16 bases between them. CDR1 and CDR2 (germline): SGHTA, FQGNSA. The CDR3 contains 15 residues.

V gene TRBV13 combines with J gene TRBJ1-2; a weak D match, TRBD1 (5 bases). This CDR3 is 15 amino acids long. V was pared by 0 bases and J by 9 bases, with 17 bases between. The germline gives CDR1 PRHDT, CDR2 FYEKMQ (reference sequence). CDR3 sequence reads: CASSLGTGRVVSYTF. CDR3 coding DNA: TGTGCCAGCAGCTTAGGGACCGGCAGGGTGGTGAGCTACACCTTC.

The V call is TRBV6-5, the J call TRBJ1-4; D unclear. Trimming shortened V by 5 bases and J by 4 bases, and 8 bases separated the two germline ends. Germline values: CDR1 MNHEY, CDR2 SVGAGI. The CDR3 is made up of 13 amino acids. Written as DNA, the CDR3 is TGTGCCAGCAGTGGAGTCTTTAATGAAAAACTGTTTTTT. Amino acids: CASSGVFNEKLFF.